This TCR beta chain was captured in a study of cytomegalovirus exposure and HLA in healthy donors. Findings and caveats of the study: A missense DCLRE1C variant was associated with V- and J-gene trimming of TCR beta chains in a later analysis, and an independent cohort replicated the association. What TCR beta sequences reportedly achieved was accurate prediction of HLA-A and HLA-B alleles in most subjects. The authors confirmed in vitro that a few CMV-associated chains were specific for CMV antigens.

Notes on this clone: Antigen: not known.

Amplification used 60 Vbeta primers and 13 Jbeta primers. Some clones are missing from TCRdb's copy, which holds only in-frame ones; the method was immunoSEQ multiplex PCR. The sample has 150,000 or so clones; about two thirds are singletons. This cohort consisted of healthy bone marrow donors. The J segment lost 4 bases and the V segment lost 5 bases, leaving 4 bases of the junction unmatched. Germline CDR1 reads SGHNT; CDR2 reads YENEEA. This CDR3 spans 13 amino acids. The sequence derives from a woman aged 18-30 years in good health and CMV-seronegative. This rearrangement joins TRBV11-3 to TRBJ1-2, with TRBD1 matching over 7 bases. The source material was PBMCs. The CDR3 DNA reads TGTGCCAGCAGCGCCTACAGGGGCTATGGCTACACCTTC. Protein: CASSAYRGYGYTF.